These 8 T cell receptor beta chains share one sample of origin, sequenced in a study of T-cell memory formation after mild COVID-19. TCRdb recomputed calls from the 5' RACE reads with MiXCR, one row per CDR3 protein. The sample includes approximately 150,000 distinct CDR3 sequences, about 5.7% of them seen just once. The sequenced sample consisted of PBMCs or a T cell subset sorted from them (not recorded which). The receptors here all came from an adult woman who had mild COVID-19 (a few samples of this study predate the infection). Cell type and time point are not known.

This clonotype was found many times. The genes are TRBV28 and TRBJ1-1, with a tentative D call TRBD1 (5 bases). Trimming left V 5 bases short and J 0 bases short, with 10 bases between. Germline CDR1 MDHEN, CDR2 SYDVKM. The CDR3 extends over 14 amino acids. The DNA for the CDR3 is TGTGCCAGCAGTGGGACGGCATTGAACACTGAAGCTTTCTTT. Translated, it gives CASSGTALNTEAFF.

This clonotype was counted only a few times. The chain combines TRBV12-3 or TRBV12-4 with TRBJ2-3, with D perhaps being TRBD1 or TRBD2 (5 bases each). With 0 bases removed from V and 5 bases from J, the gap between germline ends came to 24 bases. This CDR3 region has 19 residues. CDR3 in DNA: TGTGCCAGCAGTTTAGCGCGACTGGCCCGGTTTTGGGGGAGAGATACGCAGTATTTT. Translation gives CASSLARLARFWGRDTQYF.

The table lists this clonotype with many counts. CDR3 nucleotide sequence: TGCAGCGTTGCAGAGGGTTTAGGTGGCTACACCTTC. It translates to CSVAEGLGGYTF. This chain connects TRBV29-1 to TRBJ1-2; D ambiguous. Trimming shortened V by 4 bases and J by 7 bases, and 13 bases separated the two germline ends. The germline V gene encodes CDR1 SQVTM and CDR2 ANQGSEA. The CDR3 runs to 12 residues.

As to this clonotype: A much more abundant neighbour one base away suggests this may be a read error. The CDR3 spells CAVTSRPGEDNEQFF. In DNA, the CDR3 is TGTGCCGTCACTTCGCGACCAGGGGAAGACAATGAGCAGTTCTTC. This rearrangement joins TRBV11-2 to TRBJ2-1; D perhaps matches TRBD1 (6 bases). V was cut by 11 bases and J by 5 bases, with 22 bases left in between. CDR1 is SGHAT and CDR2 is FQNNGV in the germline V gene. The CDR3 length is 15 residues.

This clonotype was seen repeatedly, ten times or more. The chain couples TRBV14 to TRBJ2-1, with 8 bases fitting TRBD1. Germline V gives CDR1 SGHDN, CDR2 FVKESK. This CDR3 contains 15 residues. V was clipped by 4 bases and J by 8 bases; unmatched bases: 10. The CDR3 protein is CASSLPQTGAHEQFF. CDR3 nucleotide sequence: TGTGCCAGCAGCCTTCCCCAGACAGGGGCCCATGAGCAGTTCTTC.

This clonotype was counted many times. The CDR3 nucleotides are TGTGCTAGTGGTTCCGGGACCCCCTGCGTCTCACCCCTCCACTTT. Translation: CASGSGTPCVSPLHF. The V and J genes are TRBV12-5 and TRBJ1-6; possible D gene TRBD1, 5 bases. Looked up from germline, CDR1 is LGHNT and CDR2 is FRNRAP. The ends were cut back, 4 bases at V and 10 bases at J, with 17 bases in the middle. The CDR3 sequence is 15 residues long.

This clonotype showed up many times. The chain recombines TRBV11-2 with TRBJ2-2; weak D call: TRBD2 (7 bases). Trimming left V 5 bases short and J 2 bases short, with 15 bases between. Germline V gives CDR1 SGHAT, CDR2 FQNNGV. The CDR3 has 16 residues. CDR3 DNA sequence: TGTGCCAGCAGCCTGACGGGGGGCACCAACACCGGGGAGCTGTTTTTT. This codes for CASSLTGGTNTGELFF.

This clonotype was counted many times. This chain links TRBV5-1 with TRBJ2-3; no firm D call. This CDR3 is built from 14 residues. Deletions cut 4 bases from V and 2 bases from J, with 11 bases between. CDR1 is SGHRS and CDR2 is YFSETQ in the germline V gene. The CDR3, as DNA: TGCGCCAGCAGCGCCCCCTCCCCCACAGATACGCAGTATTTT. This encodes CASSAPSPTDTQYF.